The 15 T cell receptor beta chains in this list originate from one sample, sequenced in a study of cytomegalovirus exposure and HLA in healthy donors. Clones were read by immunoSEQ multiplex PCR, and TCRdb kept only the in-frame ones, dropping some. The table lists fewer than 120,000 clones, around nine tenths of them singletons. The sample taken for sequencing was PBMCs. The receptors come from a woman in her 30s in good health and CMV-seropositive.

In DNA, the CDR3 is TGTGCCAGCAGTTCGACTAGCGGGAGAACCGGGGAGCTGTTTTTT. Translation gives CASSSTSGRTGELFF. The V gene is TRBV2, the J gene TRBJ2-2; 12 bases align to TRBD2. The CDR3 runs to 15 residues. Germline V gives CDR1 SNHLY, CDR2 FYNNEI. Unmatched junction bases numbered 3, after V lost 5 bases and J lost 5 bases. Using reference TRBV2 and TRBJ2-2 for the parts outside the CDR3, the full variable domain is EPEVTQTPSHQVTQMGQEVILRCVPISNHLYFYWYRQILGQKVEFLVSFYNNEISEKSEIFDDQFSVERPDGSNFTLKIRSTKLEDSAMYFCASSSTSGRTGELFFGEGSRLTVL.

The chain is built from TRBV9 and TRBJ2-3; TRBD2 is a possible D gene (5 bases). V was trimmed by 0 bases and J by 0 bases, leaving 11 bases between them. Germline lookup yields CDR1 SGDLS and CDR2 YYNGEE. The CDR3 covers 16 residues. This CDR3 reads CASSVEASSSTDTQYF. The DNA for the CDR3 is TGTGCCAGCAGCGTAGAGGCTAGCTCTAGCACAGATACGCAGTATTTT. The complete variable domain, with remaining parts taken from reference TRBV9 and TRBJ2-3, reads DSGVTQTPKHLITATGQRVTLRCSPRSGDLSVYWYQQSLDQGLQFLIQYYNGEERAKGNILERFSAQQFPDLHSELNLSSLELGDSALYFCASSVEASSSTDTQYFGPGTRLTVL.

The V call is TRBV7-2, the J call TRBJ1-5, with unresolved D. In germline, CDR1 is SGHTA, CDR2 FQGNSA. V was trimmed by 1 base and J by 5 bases, leaving 6 bases between them. CDR3 length: 13 residues. The CDR3 loop is CASSLGRDQPQHF. DNA of the CDR3: TGTGCCAGCAGCTTAGGGAGGGATCAGCCCCAGCATTTT.

The chain joins TRBV18 to TRBJ2-7; TRBD1 aligns across 7 bases. Germline assignment: CDR1 KGHSH and CDR2 LQKENI. V trimming: 6 bases; J trimming: 2 bases; junction bases outside the gene matches: 10. The CDR3 has 15 amino acids. CDR3 residues: CASSLLEGAPYEQYF. CDR3 DNA: TGTGCCAGCTCCCTGCTCGAGGGGGCCCCCTACGAGCAGTACTTC.

V is TRBV7-2 and J is TRBJ2-7; perhaps TRBD2 as D (5 bases). CDR1 is SGHTA, CDR2 FQGNSA, per germline. Trimming took 1 base from V and 6 from J, leaving 13 bases between them. The CDR3 runs to 14 residues. The CDR3 protein is CASSLDPGSGEQYF. The CDR3 DNA sequence: TGTGCCAGCAGCTTAGATCCGGGATCAGGCGAGCAGTACTTC. The whole variable domain, filled in from reference TRBV7-2 and TRBJ2-7, reads GAGVSQSPSNKVTEKGKDVELRCDPISGHTALYWYRQSLGQGLEFLIYFQGNSAPDKSGLPSDRFSAERTGGSVSTLTIQRTQQEDSAVYLCASSLDPGSGEQYFGPGTRLTVT.

This chain uses TRBV19 with TRBJ1-2, with 9 bases fitting TRBD1. V gave up 4 bases and J gave up 3 bases; unmatched junction bases: 3. The germline CDR1 and CDR2 sequences are LNHDA and SQIVND (reference sequence). The CDR3 is 14 residues long. The CDR3 DNA reads TGTGCCAGTAGTAGGACAGGGGCGGACTATGGCTACACCTTC. It encodes CASSRTGADYGYTF.

The chain employs TRBV30 and TRBJ1-3; D is uncertain. The length of the CDR3 is 12 residues. Trimming removed 2 bases from V and 4 bases from J, with 6 bases in between. The germline CDR1 and CDR2 sequences are GTSNPN and SVGIG (reference sequence). CDR3 in DNA: TGTGCCTGGAGTTCCCCGGGAAACACCATATATTTT. This sequence encodes CAWSSPGNTIYF. Filled out from reference TRBV30 and TRBJ1-3, the complete variable domain reads SQTIHQWPATLVQPVGSPLSLECTVEGTSNPNLYWYRQAAGRGLQLLFYSVGIGQISSEVPQNLSASRPQDRQFILSSKKLLLSDSGFYLCAWSSPGNTIYFGEGSWLTVV.

CDR3 DNA: TGTGCCAGCAGTCCTCGGGCAGGGGGAAATAGTGGCTACACCTTC. Translating gives CASSPRAGGNSGYTF. The chain uses TRBV28 and TRBJ1-2; 7 nucleotides match TRBD1. CDR1 MDHEN and CDR2 SYDVKM come from the germline V gene. The V segment lost 5 bases and the J segment 7 bases; nucleotides outside the gene matches: 13. This CDR3 comprises 15 residues.

V gene TRBV7-2 combines with J gene TRBJ2-7, with 8 positions matching TRBD2. This CDR3 is 15 amino acids long. Trimming took 5 bases from V and 2 from J; bases not matched to a gene: 8. Germline-derived CDR1 and CDR2 are SGHTA and FQGNSA. The CDR3 sequence: CASSQRGGGPYEQYF. Here the CDR3 DNA reads TGTGCCAGCAGCCAGAGGGGCGGGGGGCCCTACGAGCAGTACTTC.

The chain uses TRBV28 and TRBJ1-2, with D hard to call. The CDR3 has 12 amino acids. Germline V gives CDR1 MDHEN, CDR2 SYDVKM. Trimming left V 5 bases short and J 4 bases short, with 8 bases between. The CDR3 here is CASSGRSYGYTF. The DNA of the CDR3 is TGTGCCAGCAGTGGTAGGAGCTATGGCTACACCTTC.

This clone has just one count. V is TRBV5-1 and J is TRBJ1-1; D possibly corresponds to TRBD1 (6 bases). Germline V CDR1 and CDR2: SGHRS, YFSETQ. This CDR3 is 15 amino acids long. V lost 4 bases and J 1 base, leaving 14 bases between the germline ends. Here the CDR3 reads CASSLAAGANTEAFF. CDR3 nucleotide sequence: TGCGCCAGCAGCCTCGCCGCAGGGGCGAACACTGAAGCTTTCTTT. Full variable domain (missing parts from reference TRBV5-1 and TRBJ1-1): KAGVTQTPRYLIKTRGQQVTLSCSPISGHRSVSWYQQTPGQGLQFLFEYFSETQRNKGNFPGRFSGRQFSNSRSEMNVSTLELGDSALYLCASSLAAGANTEAFFGQGTRLTVV.

The chain joins TRBV27 to TRBJ2-2; D not certain. Germline V gene sequence: CDR1 MNHEY, CDR2 SMNVEV (reference sequence). CDR3 length equals 11 residues. V was trimmed by 10 bases and J by 7 bases, leaving 10 bases between them. DNA for the CDR3: TGTGCCATTACATCGGGCGGGGAGCTGTTTTTT. Protein product: CAITSGGELFF.

This chain joins TRBV7-3 and TRBJ2-7; D call uncertain. Germline V gene lookup returns CDR1 SGHTA and CDR2 FQGTGA. The CDR3 runs to 13 residues. Trimming took off 2 bases at V and 0 bases at J, with 5 bases between the two ends. CDR3 bases: TGTGCCAGCAGCTTACAGTCCTCCTACGAGCAGTACTTC. It translates to CASSLQSSYEQYF.

This clone was observed a few times. This rearrangement joins TRBV2 to TRBJ1-5, with 8 bases matching TRBD1. V shed 6 bases and J 0 bases; nucleotides not matched to a gene: 13. Per the germline V gene, CDR1 is SNHLY and CDR2 is FYNNEI. The CDR3 is 18 residues long. CDR3 sequence (DNA): TGTGCCAGCAGAGCCGGACAGGGAGGAGATTATAGCAATCAGCCCCAGCATTTT. Protein: CASRAGQGGDYSNQPQHF.

The rearrangement links TRBV4-2 to TRBJ2-7, with 7 bases fitting TRBD2. The CDR3 runs 16 residues. V lost 0 bases, J lost 2 bases, and 7 bases stayed unmatched. Germline CDR1 LGHNA, CDR2 YNFKEQ. The CDR3 region is CASSQDGQRGPYEQYF. The CDR3 coding sequence is TGTGCCAGCAGCCAAGATGGCCAGCGGGGACCCTACGAGCAGTACTTC.